This T cell receptor beta chain derives from a study of blood T cell repertoires in COVID-19. Study as a whole: Sources were T cells, B-cell-depleted T cells, or PBMCs; the material itself was cDNA or gDNA.

The method was immunoSEQ multiplex PCR; TCRdb's version includes in-frame clones alone and lacks a portion of them. The sample lists 450,000 to 600,000 clones, around 87% seen once, with 0.7% in the top ten. Germline V gene sequence: CDR1 GTSNPN, CDR2 SVGIG (reference sequence). Trimming cost V 0 bases and J 7 bases, with 6 bases left between them. The length of the CDR3 is 11 residues. Participants, 18 to 89 years old, spanned some 23 US areas. The chain links TRBV30 to TRBJ1-2; D gene uncertain. The sequencing sample was made of PBMCs or T cells enriched from blood (not recorded which). The sequence derives from a woman aged 18-30 years who had recovered from COVID-19. CDR3 sequence (DNA): TGTGCCTGGAGTGTACGGGTTGGCTACACCTTC. It is translated as CAWSVRVGYTF.